This passage covers 24 T cell receptor beta chains from one sample sequenced in a study of OX40 agonist ivuxolimab in advanced cancers. This table comes from immunoSEQ multiplex PCR, and its TCRdb copy is limited to in-frame clones, with some not included. The sample has over 100,000 clones, 90% seen once. The specimen comprised CD4+ or CD8+ T cells sorted from blood, sampled in a trial of the OX40 agonist ivuxolimab. Receptor source: an adult with an advanced solid tumor such as melanoma, head and neck, liver or kidney cancer.

The chain carries TRBV28 and TRBJ2-3; D not resolved. CDR3 length: 13 residues. Between the trimmed V and J ends, which lost 4 bases and 0 bases, there was a span of 5 bases. In germline, CDR1 is MDHEN, CDR2 SYDVKM. The chain's CDR3 is CASSWGSTDTQYF. The CDR3 nucleotides read TGTGCCAGCAGTTGGGGAAGCACAGATACGCAGTATTTT.

This clone was seen a few times. The chain carries TRBV7-6 and TRBJ1-4; D not certain. V was shortened by 5 bases and J by 11 bases, with 15 bases between the two germline ends. This CDR3 is 13 amino acids long. The germline gives CDR1 SGHVS, CDR2 FNYEAQ. The DNA for the CDR3 is TGTGCCAGCAGCCCTGGTGAAGCCGGGAAACTGTTTTTT. Translation: CASSPGEAGKLFF.

The count of this clone is one. The chain joins TRBV7-9 to TRBJ2-1; 8 bases map to TRBD2. Germline CDR1 is SEHNR and CDR2 is FQNEAQ (reference sequence). The trim removed 8 bases at V and 2 bases at J, leaving 5 bases unmatched. The CDR3 has 14 amino acids. The CDR3 is CASGAGVAYNEQFF. The DNA for the CDR3 is TGTGCCAGCGGAGCGGGAGTCGCCTACAATGAGCAGTTCTTC.

The CDR3 nucleotides are TGTGCCAGCATCGCCCCCGGACGAGGGCTAGCGGGAGTCCCTGAGCAGTTCTTC. It is translated as CASIAPGRGLAGVPEQFF. The chain couples TRBV7-9 to TRBJ2-1; 10 bases align to TRBD2. The CDR3 has 18 amino acids. Germline CDR1 and CDR2: SEHNR and FQNEAQ (reference sequence). V gave up 7 bases and J gave up 9 bases; unmatched junction bases: 21.

The chain has TRBV12-5 and TRBJ2-3; 7 bases fit TRBD2. The CDR3 loop spans 13 amino acids. Germline values: CDR1 LGHNT, CDR2 FRNRAP. J lost 3 bases, V lost 7 bases, and 4 bases had no gene match. In nucleotides, the CDR3 is TGTGCTAGTGCCCTGGGGGGGACAGATACGCAGTATTTT. This gives the protein CASALGGTDTQYF. The whole variable domain, remainder taken from reference TRBV12-5 and TRBJ2-3, is DARVTQTPRHKVTEMGQEVTMRCQPILGHNTVFWYRQTMMQGLELLAYFRNRAPLDDSGMPKDRFSAEMPDATLATLKIQPSEPRDSAVYFCASALGGTDTQYFGPGTRLTVL.

This clone was seen just once. This chain connects TRBV11-3 to TRBJ2-1, with no clear D. The CDR3 runs 11 residues. In germline, CDR1 is SGHNT, CDR2 YENEEA. Trimming removed 2 bases at V and 6 bases at J, with 2 bases between. CDR3 bases: TGTGCCAGCAGCTTAAGCAATGAGCAGTTCTTC. Translating gives CASSLSNEQFF.

The chain combines TRBV18 with TRBJ1-1, with D unclear. CDR3 length: 13 residues. V gave up 2 bases and J gave up 2 bases, with 6 bases separating them. The germline V gene has CDR1 KGHSH and CDR2 LQKENI. In DNA, the CDR3 is TGTGCCAGCTCACCAACTAGTAACACTGAAGCTTTCTTT. Translation: CASSPTSNTEAFF.

This rearrangement joins TRBV28 to TRBJ2-7; 7 bases fit TRBD2. Germline V lookup: CDR1 MDHEN, CDR2 SYDVKM. This CDR3 is built from 17 residues. J was trimmed by 2 bases and V by 5 bases; bases with no gene match: 15. The CDR3 spells CASSQSLTSRPTYEQYF. The CDR3 DNA reads as TGTGCCAGCAGTCAATCGCTGACTAGCAGACCGACCTACGAGCAGTACTTC.

The chain carries TRBV27 and TRBJ2-3, with D possibly TRBD1 on 5 matching bases. This CDR3 has 15 amino acids. V lost 1 base, J lost 2 bases, and 10 bases lay in between. In germline, CDR1 is MNHEY, CDR2 SMNVEV (reference sequence). The CDR3 coding sequence is TGTGCCAGCAGTTTATGGGGCGGAACCACAGATACGCAGTATTTT. Residues: CASSLWGGTTDTQYF.

The chain employs TRBV28 and TRBJ2-7; 7 bases are shared with TRBD1. The CDR3 has 14 residues. Trimming took 7 bases from V and 4 from J; bases not matched to a gene: 10. From germline, CDR1 is MDHEN and CDR2 SYDVKM. The CDR3, as DNA: TGTGCCAGCAACTCCGGGACAGCAATTTACGAGCAGTACTTC. The encoded protein is CASNSGTAIYEQYF.

The chain joins TRBV6-5 to TRBJ2-7; tentatively, D is TRBD1 (5 bases). V was pared by 6 bases and J by 3 bases, with 18 bases between. The CDR3 loop spans 15 amino acids. The germline gives CDR1 MNHEY, CDR2 SVGAGI. The CDR3 spells CASSPGHPSSYEQYF. The CDR3 nucleotides are TGTGCCAGCAGCCCCGGACACCCCAGTAGCTACGAGCAGTACTTC.

The chain recombines TRBV11-2 with TRBJ2-4; 8 bases map to TRBD1. Germline values: CDR1 SGHAT, CDR2 FQNNGV. The V gene end was trimmed by 1 base and the J gene end by 6 bases; junction bases not matched to a gene: 8. The CDR3 is made up of 16 amino acids. CDR3 amino acids: CASSLVGATGGNIQYF. CDR3 sequence (DNA): TGTGCCAGCAGCTTAGTTGGGGCCACAGGGGGAAACATTCAGTACTTC.

J is TRBJ2-2 and V is TRBV6-5; D is possibly TRBD2 (7 bases). This CDR3 is built from 15 residues. Trimming took 6 bases from V and 6 from J, leaving 17 bases between them. CDR1 is MNHEY, CDR2 SVGAGI, per germline. Here the CDR3 DNA reads TGTGCCAGCAGCGGGGGGCTATTCGGGGCCGGGGAGCTGTTTTTT. Protein sequence: CASSGGLFGAGELFF.

The chain recombines TRBV27 with TRBJ2-1; 9 bases are a match to TRBD1. The CDR3 contains 12 residues. From germline, CDR1 is MNHEY and CDR2 SMNVEV (reference sequence). V was pared by 6 bases and J by 6 bases, with 0 bases of the junction left unmatched. CDR3 amino acids: CASRTGGNEQFF. CDR3 DNA sequence: TGTGCCAGCAGGACAGGGGGCAATGAGCAGTTCTTC.

This sequence joins TRBV5-1 and TRBJ2-1; 13 bases agree with TRBD2. Germline lookup yields CDR1 SGHRS and CDR2 YFSETQ. J was trimmed by 7 bases and V by 4 bases; bases with no gene match: 5. This CDR3 has 15 amino acids. CDR3 in amino acids: CASSAGLAGLNEQFF. In nucleotides, the CDR3 is TGCGCCAGCAGCGCGGGACTAGCGGGATTGAATGAGCAGTTCTTC.

The J gene is TRBJ2-7, the V gene TRBV10-1; D possibly corresponds to TRBD1 (5 bases). Trimming shortened V by 3 bases and J by 5 bases, and 8 bases separated the two germline ends. Looked up from germline, CDR1 is WNHNN and CDR2 is SYGVQD (reference sequence). The CDR3 spans 12 residues. In nucleotides, the CDR3 is TGCGCCAGCAGTGAAAACAGGAACGAGCAGTACTTC. It yields the protein CASSENRNEQYF.

This rearrangement joins TRBV27 to TRBJ1-1; the D is unclear. This CDR3 has 14 residues. V was cut by 3 bases and J by 1 base, with 9 bases left in between. CDR1 is MNHEY, CDR2 SMNVEV, per germline (reference sequence). The CDR3 loop is CASSFLGKNTEAFF. The CDR3 nucleotides read TGTGCCAGCAGTTTTCTGGGAAAGAACACTGAAGCTTTCTTT.

The gene calls are TRBV28 and TRBJ1-5; D call uncertain. Trimming took off 8 bases at V and 4 bases at J, with 9 bases between the two ends. CDR1 is MDHEN and CDR2 is SYDVKM in the germline V gene. The length of the CDR3 is 12 residues. The CDR3 sequence is CASEKLNQPQHF. CDR3 bases: TGTGCCAGCGAGAAATTAAATCAGCCCCAGCATTTT.

The chain carries TRBV12-5 and TRBJ1-5; unclear D gene. Germline assignment: CDR1 LGHNT and CDR2 FRNRAP. The V end was cut by 0 bases, the J end by 1 base, with 10 bases between. This CDR3 has 16 residues. CDR3 protein: CASGLVRVESNQPQHF. Written as DNA, the CDR3 is TGTGCTAGTGGTTTGGTACGGGTGGAAAGCAATCAGCCCCAGCATTTT.

V is TRBV19 and J is TRBJ2-3; TRBD1 matches 11 bases. The junction had 5 bases not matched to a gene; V was cut back by 4 bases and J by 5 bases. This CDR3 is 15 amino acids long. The germline gives CDR1 LNHDA, CDR2 SQIVND (reference sequence). CDR3 bases: TGTGCCAGTAGTACCGGGACAGGGGGAGGAGATACGCAGTATTTT. Amino acid sequence: CASSTGTGGGDTQYF.

The gene calls are TRBV28 and TRBJ2-1; TRBD1 matches at 8 bases. The length of the CDR3 is 15 residues. V was pared by 7 bases and J by 3 bases, with 8 bases of the junction left unmatched. The germline V gene has CDR1 MDHEN and CDR2 SYDVKM. CDR3 in amino acids: CASIQTGGHYNEQFF. CDR3 in DNA: TGTGCCAGCATCCAAACAGGGGGGCACTACAATGAGCAGTTCTTC.

The V gene is TRBV6-1, the J gene TRBJ2-7, with 8 positions matching TRBD1. CDR1 is MNHNS, CDR2 SASEGT, per germline. The trim removed 6 bases at V and 6 bases at J, leaving 7 bases unmatched. This CDR3 has 13 residues. DNA for the CDR3: TGTGCCAGCAGCAACGGACAGGGCGGCGAGCAGTACTTC. Translation gives CASSNGQGGEQYF.

The chain combines TRBV5-4 with TRBJ2-3; TRBD2 is a possible D gene (5 bases). Germline lookup yields CDR1 SGHNT and CDR2 YYREEE (reference sequence). Trimming removed 4 bases from V and 2 bases from J, with 8 bases in between. The CDR3 covers 13 residues. CDR3 loop: CASSGLSTDTQYF. CDR3 nucleotide sequence: TGTGCCAGCAGCGGACTTTCCACAGATACGCAGTATTTT.

The chain combines TRBV4-1 with TRBJ2-7; D possibly corresponds to TRBD2 (5 bases). This CDR3 is 15 amino acids long. The germline V and J ends were trimmed by 9 bases and 0 bases, with 18 bases remaining between them. In germline, CDR1 is MGHRA, CDR2 YSYEKL. The CDR3 DNA reads as TGCGCCAGAAAAGGAGGAAGCGAAGGCTCCTACGAGCAGTACTTC. It yields the protein CARKGGSEGSYEQYF.